The clone carrying this T cell receptor (beta chain) was detected a few times. What it binds is unknown. Scientists made TCR beta libraries using quantitative 5'-RACE with molecular barcodes. TCRdb processed the 5' RACE reads anew with MiXCR; each CDR3 protein has one entry. The repertoire holds fewer than 450,000 distinct CDR3 sequences, with 15% to 20% as singletons. The data originate from a study of CD8 T cells in ankylosing spondylitis. General study findings and limits: Matched synovial fluid from ankylosing spondylitis patients was reported to be enriched for disease-linked clones. Among TCR beta sequences, a motif of fewer than 10 highly homologous variants appeared characteristic of ankylosing spondylitis blood. Prior work had noted some motif variants in reactive arthritis blood and synovial fluid.

The material sequenced was blood, either unsorted or a sorted T cell fraction (not recorded which). The source is a male donor with ankylosing spondylitis.

DNA of the CDR3: TGCGCCAGCAGCCAGACCGTAGCGGGGGGTCGTGGTTGGCAGTTCTTC. As protein: CASSQTVAGGRGWQFF. The chain employs TRBV4-1 and TRBJ2-1; 10 bases agree with TRBD2. J lost 12 bases, V lost 3 bases, and 14 bases had no gene match. The CDR3 extends over 16 amino acids. Germline V gene data show CDR1 as MGHRA and CDR2 as YSYEKL.